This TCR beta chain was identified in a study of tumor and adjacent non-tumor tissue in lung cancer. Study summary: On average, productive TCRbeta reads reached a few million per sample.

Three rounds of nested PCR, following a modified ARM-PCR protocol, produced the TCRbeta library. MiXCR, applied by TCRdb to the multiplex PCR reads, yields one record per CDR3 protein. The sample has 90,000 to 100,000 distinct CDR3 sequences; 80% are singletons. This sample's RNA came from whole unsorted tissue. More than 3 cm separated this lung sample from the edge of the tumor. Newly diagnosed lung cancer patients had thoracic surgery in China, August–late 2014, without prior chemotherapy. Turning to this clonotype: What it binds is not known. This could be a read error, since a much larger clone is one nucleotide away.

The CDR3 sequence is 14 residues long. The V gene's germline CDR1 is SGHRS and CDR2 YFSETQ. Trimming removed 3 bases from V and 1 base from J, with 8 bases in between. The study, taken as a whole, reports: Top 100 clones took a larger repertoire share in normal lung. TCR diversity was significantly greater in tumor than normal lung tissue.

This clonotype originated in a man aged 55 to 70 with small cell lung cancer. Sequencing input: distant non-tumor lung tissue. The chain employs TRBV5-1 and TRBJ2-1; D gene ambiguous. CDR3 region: CASSSATSYNEQFF. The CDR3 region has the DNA TGCGCCAGCAGCTCGGCCACATCCTACAATGAGCAGTTCTTC.